The 15 T cell receptor beta chains reported below all come from one sample, sequenced in a study of Ad26.COV2.S vaccination and SARS-CoV-2 variants. Treatment reported: around 19 received Ad26.COV2.S at low or high dose, single or two shots; several received placebo; per-sample allocation not given. On day 63 after the first injection, vaccine and placebo recipients gave samples. Measured with immunoSEQ multiplex PCR; TCRdb has only the in-frame clones, and not every one. The sample yields 300,000 to 350,000 clones, under 90% seen once. The material sequenced was peripheral blood, taken in a trial of Ad26.COV2.S vaccine versus placebo. All receptors come from a person between 18 and 65 years old who received the Ad26.COV2.S COVID-19 vaccine or a placebo.

CDR3 protein: CATQGANYGYTF. The CDR3, as DNA: TGTGCCACCCAGGGGGCGAACTATGGCTACACCTTC. The chain joins TRBV6-5 to TRBJ1-2; 8 bases fit TRBD1. V shed 10 bases, J shed 2 bases, and the junction held 3 bases outside the gene matches. The CDR3 totals 12 residues. Germline V gene data show CDR1 as MNHEY and CDR2 as SVGAGI.

The chain couples TRBV5-1 to TRBJ1-2; D unresolved. CDR1 SGHRS and CDR2 YFSETQ come from the germline V gene. The CDR3 consists of 15 residues. Deletions cut 1 base from V and 3 bases from J, with 13 bases between. The DNA for the CDR3 is TGCGCCAGCAGCTTGAACCCGGGTTTGGACTATGGCTACACCTTC. Translating gives CASSLNPGLDYGYTF.

This chain uses TRBV9 with TRBJ2-1; unclear D gene. The V gene lost 0 bases and the J gene lost 2 bases, with 9 bases spanning the gap. Germline CDR1 is SGDLS and CDR2 is YYNGEE. The CDR3 is 15 amino acids. The CDR3 DNA reads TGTGCCAGCAGCGTAGACGGGCTAGCCTACAATGAGCAGTTCTTC. Residues: CASSVDGLAYNEQFF.

The chain couples TRBV6-2 or TRBV6-3 to TRBJ2-5, with D uncertain. The CDR3 spans 16 residues. Germline V gives CDR1 MNHEY, CDR2 SVGEGT. The V end lost 5 bases, the J end lost 5 bases, and 21 bases lay between the germline ends. The CDR3 loop reads CASSRRETDGLETQYF. CDR3 nucleotides: TGTGCCAGCAGTCGACGAGAAACTGACGGGCTGGAGACCCAGTACTTC.

The J gene is TRBJ2-2, the V gene TRBV7-7; possibly TRBD1 for D (5 bases). The length of the CDR3 is 15 residues. The V end was cut by 5 bases, the J end by 4 bases, with 14 bases between. Germline-derived CDR1 and CDR2 are SSHAT and FNYEAQ (reference sequence). CDR3 DNA: TGTGCCAGCAGCCCGTGGACAATCAGCACCGGGGAGCTGTTTTTT. Protein sequence: CASSPWTISTGELFF.

This chain uses TRBV25-1 with TRBJ1-1, with D maybe TRBD1 (6 bases). From germline, CDR1 is MGHDK and CDR2 SYGVNS. V lost 10 bases to trimming and J lost 5 bases, with 17 bases between them. The CDR3 contains 13 residues. The CDR3 bases are TGTGCCACCCGTGCGGGGGCGCGTACTGAAGCTTTCTTT. It specifies CATRAGARTEAFF.

V usage is TRBV6-1 and J usage is TRBJ1-1; D unclear. CDR3 length: 12 residues. Germline CDR1 is MNHNS and CDR2 is SASEGT. The V end lost 1 base, the J end lost 8 bases, and 8 bases lay between the germline ends. CDR3 coding DNA: TGTGCCAGCAGTGAAGGGGGTTTAGAAGCTTTCTTT. Translated, it gives CASSEGGLEAFF.

This chain joins TRBV19 and TRBJ2-1; 12 bases fit TRBD2. This CDR3 is built from 13 residues. With 9 bases clipped from V and 5 bases from J, the junction kept 2 bases outside the gene matches. Germline V gives CDR1 LNHDA, CDR2 SQIVND (reference sequence). As DNA, the CDR3 is TGTGCCAGCCGGACTAGCGGGAACAATGAGCAGTTCTTC. Translating gives CASRTSGNNEQFF.

This sequence joins TRBV5-5 and TRBJ1-2, with D unresolved. Germline V gene data show CDR1 as SGHKS and CDR2 as YYEKEE (reference sequence). The CDR3 is 17 amino acids. Trimming took 4 bases from V and 0 from J, leaving 19 bases between them. The DNA for the CDR3 is TGTGCCAGCAGCCCATCAAGGGCGGCAGACCCTAACTATGGCTACACCTTC. It specifies CASSPSRAADPNYGYTF.

The chain uses TRBV6-2 or TRBV6-3 and TRBJ2-1, with D hard to call. The CDR3 consists of 13 residues. Per germline, CDR1 MNHEY and CDR2 SVGEGT. Deletions cut 2 bases from V and 13 bases from J, with 15 bases between. CDR3 in DNA: TGTGCCAGCAGTTACCATTCTCTGGCGGACCAGTTCTTC. This codes for CASSYHSLADQFF.

A few counts support this clone. The J gene is TRBJ2-2, the V gene TRBV3-1 (or the pseudogene TRBV3-2); D unresolved. The ends were cut back, 8 bases at V and 0 bases at J, with 19 bases in the middle. Germline CDR1 reads LGHDT; CDR2 reads YNNKEL (reference sequence). The CDR3 totals 17 residues. The CDR3 DNA reads TGTGCCAGCCAGATTGCCGGCAGGAGATCGAACACCGGGGAGCTGTTTTTT. Its translation: CASQIAGRRSNTGELFF.

The V and J genes are TRBV6-2 or TRBV6-3 and TRBJ1-3; no clear D gene. Germline-derived CDR1 and CDR2 are MNHEY and SVGEGT. The CDR3 extends over 15 amino acids. The V end lost 0 bases, the J end lost 3 bases, and 9 bases lay between the germline ends. CDR3 DNA sequence: TGTGCCAGCAGTTACTCGGTCGGTCTTGGAAACACCATATATTTT. Amino acid sequence: CASSYSVGLGNTIYF.

V is TRBV9 and J is TRBJ2-3, with 11 bases identical to TRBD2. The CDR3 length is 16 residues. Germline values: CDR1 SGDLS, CDR2 YYNGEE. With 6 bases clipped from V and 5 bases from J, the junction kept 11 bases outside the gene matches. CDR3 in amino acids: CASTFSGLAGRDTQYF. CDR3 nucleotides: TGTGCCAGCACCTTCTCAGGACTAGCGGGTAGAGATACGCAGTATTTT.

The chain uses TRBV28 and TRBJ2-7; 8 positions match TRBD2. The germline CDR1 and CDR2 sequences are MDHEN and SYDVKM. This CDR3 has 15 amino acids. J lost 3 bases, V lost 4 bases, and 8 bases had no gene match. CDR3 loop: CASSSGRAEVYEQYF. The CDR3 region has the DNA TGTGCCAGCAGTTCCGGGAGGGCCGAGGTCTACGAGCAGTACTTC.

The V gene is TRBV19, the J gene TRBJ1-5; 8 nucleotides match TRBD1. With V trimmed by 0 bases and J by 14 bases, 9 bases remained unmatched. CDR3 length: 14 residues. Germline V gene data show CDR1 as LNHDA and CDR2 as SQIVND (reference sequence). The CDR3 protein is CASSIDRTGTLEHF. The CDR3 DNA reads TGTGCCAGTAGTATAGATCGGACAGGGACGTTGGAGCATTTT.